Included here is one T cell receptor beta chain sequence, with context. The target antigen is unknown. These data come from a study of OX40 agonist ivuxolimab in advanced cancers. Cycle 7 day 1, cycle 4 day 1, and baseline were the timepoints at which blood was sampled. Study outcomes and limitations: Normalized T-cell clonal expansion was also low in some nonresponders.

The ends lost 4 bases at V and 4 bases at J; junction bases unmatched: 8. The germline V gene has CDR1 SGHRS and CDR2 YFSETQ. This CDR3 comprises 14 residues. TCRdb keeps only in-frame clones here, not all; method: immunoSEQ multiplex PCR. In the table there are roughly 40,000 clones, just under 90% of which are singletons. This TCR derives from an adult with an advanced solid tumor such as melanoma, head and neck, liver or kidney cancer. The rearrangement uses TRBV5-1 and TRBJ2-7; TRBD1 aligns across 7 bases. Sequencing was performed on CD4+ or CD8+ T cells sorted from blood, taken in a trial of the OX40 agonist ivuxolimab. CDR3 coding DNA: TGCGCCAGCAGCCCCGGGACAGCCAATTACGAGCAGTACTTC. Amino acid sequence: CASSPGTANYEQYF.